This TCR beta chain came from a study of blood T cell repertoires in COVID-19. Overall study: T cells, B-cell-depleted T cells, or PBMCs provided the cDNA or gDNA that served as material.

As originally analysed: Estimated nucleated cell counts came from reference gene primer amplification. Method: immunoSEQ multiplex PCR; TCRdb's copy keeps in-frame clones and lacks some. For V, J and clone size, that table is used; D and trimming come from the DNA. The sample yields 150,000 to 200,000 clones, approximately 83% seen once. V gave up 0 bases and J gave up 5 bases, with 11 bases separating them. The CDR3 runs to 14 residues. Looked up from germline, CDR1 is WNHNN and CDR2 is SYGVQD (reference sequence). The rearrangement joins TRBV10-1 to TRBJ2-7; D is unresolved. Sequenced: peripheral blood. The TCR originated in a human donor with acute or convalescent COVID-19. The donor label of this sample is uncertain. CDR3 in amino acids: CASSESPQTDEQYF. The CDR3 DNA follows: TGCGCCAGCAGTGAGTCGCCACAGACGGACGAGCAGTACTTC.